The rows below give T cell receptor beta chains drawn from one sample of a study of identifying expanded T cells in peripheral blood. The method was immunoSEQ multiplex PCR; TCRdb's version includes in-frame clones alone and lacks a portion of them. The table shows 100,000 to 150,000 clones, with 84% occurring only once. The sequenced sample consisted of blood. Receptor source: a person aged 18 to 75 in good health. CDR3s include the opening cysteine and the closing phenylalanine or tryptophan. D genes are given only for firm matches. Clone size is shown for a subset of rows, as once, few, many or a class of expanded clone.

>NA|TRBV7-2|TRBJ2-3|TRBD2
TGTGCCAGCAGCTTAGGGGCGGGACTAGCGGGGTATAGGGCAGATACGCAGTATTTT
CASSLGAGLAGYRADTQYF
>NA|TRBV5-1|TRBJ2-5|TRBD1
TGCGCCAGCAGCGAAGGATTTGGACAGGGGGAGACCCAGTACTTC
CASSEGFGQGETQYF
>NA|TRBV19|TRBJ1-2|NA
TGTGCCAGTAGCCCTCTCGAGGGCCCTGACTATGGCTACACCTTC
CASSPLEGPDYGYTF
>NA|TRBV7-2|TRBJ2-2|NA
TGTGCCAGCAGCTTGGCGAAAGAGGCTAGGGGGGAGCTGTTTTTT
CASSLAKEARGELFF
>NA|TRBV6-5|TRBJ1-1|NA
TGTGCCAGCAGCTATCAGACAGAGAACACTGAAGCTTTCTTT
CASSYQTENTEAFF
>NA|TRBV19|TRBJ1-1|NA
TGTGCCAGTAGGATCGCCGGCGGGGGGAACACTGAAGCTTTCTTT
CASRIAGGGNTEAFF
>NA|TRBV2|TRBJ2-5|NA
TGTGCCAGCAGTGGCTTTGAGGGGACCCAGTACTTC
CASSGFEGTQYF
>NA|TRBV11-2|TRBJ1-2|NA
TGTGCCAGCAGCGCAGGGTCTTTCCGAGACTACACCTTC
CASSAGSFRDYTF
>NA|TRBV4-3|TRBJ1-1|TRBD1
TGCGCCAGCAGCCAAGATGACAGGGTATTTGAAGCTTTCTTT
CASSQDDRVFEAFF
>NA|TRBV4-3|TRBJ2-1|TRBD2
TGCGCCAGCAGCCAAGGACTAGCGGGGATGGGGATCAATGAGCAGTTCTTC
CASSQGLAGMGINEQFF
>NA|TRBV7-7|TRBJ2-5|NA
TGTGCCAGCAGCTTAGGGGGGAGTGTAGGGACCCAGTACTTC
CASSLGGSVGTQYF
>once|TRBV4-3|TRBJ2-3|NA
TGCGCCAGCAGCCCCGGTGGGGGGGCAAAGTCAGATACGCAGTATTTT
CASSPGGGAKSDTQYF
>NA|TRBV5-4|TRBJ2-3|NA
TGTGCCGGTACGACAATGGGGCTATCAGATACGCAGTATTTT
CAGTTMGLSDTQYF
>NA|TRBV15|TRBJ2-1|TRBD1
TGTGCCACCAGCTCTCGAGGACAGGGGTTGTACAATGAGCAGTTCTTC
CATSSRGQGLYNEQFF
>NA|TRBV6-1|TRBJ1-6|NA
TGTGCCAGCAGTACTGAGAAGAATTCACCCCTCCACTTT
CASSTEKNSPLHF
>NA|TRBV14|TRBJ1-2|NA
TGTGCCAGCAGCCAAGACTTTCGACAGACCTATGGCTACACCTTC
CASSQDFRQTYGYTF
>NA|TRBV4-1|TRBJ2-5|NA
TGCGCCAGCAGCCAAGTGACAAGTCAAGAGACCCAGTACTTC
CASSQVTSQETQYF
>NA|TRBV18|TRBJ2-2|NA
TGTGCCAGCTCACCACCTTGGGGGTCCACCGGGGAGCTGTTTTTT
CASSPPWGSTGELFF
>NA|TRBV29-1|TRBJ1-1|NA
TGCAGCGGGGGAGACAGAAAGAACACTGAAGCTTTCTTT
CSGGDRKNTEAFF
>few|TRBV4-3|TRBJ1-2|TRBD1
TGCGCCAGCAGCCAAGGCTCGACAGGGGACTATGGCTACACCTTC
CASSQGSTGDYGYTF
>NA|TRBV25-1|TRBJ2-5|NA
TGTGCCAGCAGTGACAATTCCCGGGCTGATGAGACCCAGTACTTC
CASSDNSRADETQYF
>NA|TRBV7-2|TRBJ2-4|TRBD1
TGTGCCAGCAGCCGACAGGGGGTGATAAACATTCAGTACTTC
CASSRQGVINIQYF
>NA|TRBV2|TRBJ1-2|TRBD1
TGTGCCAGCAGCGTGACAGGGCTCCGGGATGGCTACACCTTC
CASSVTGLRDGYTF
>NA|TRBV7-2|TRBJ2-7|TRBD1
TGTGCCAGCAGCCTGGGACAGACCGGGTCCTACGAGCAGTACTTC
CASSLGQTGSYEQYF